Listed below are T cell receptor beta chains from one sample, sequenced in a study of blood T cell repertoires in COVID-19. Sequencing used immunoSEQ multiplex PCR; TCRdb keeps in-frame clones, though not all of them. The repertoire has 100,000 or so clones, around 90% of them found once; the top ten carry 2% to 2.5%. The sequenced sample was peripheral blood. The source of these receptors is a man aged 45-60 years with active COVID-19. The CDR3 runs from the conserved cysteine through the conserved F or W. A D gene is named only where the DNA matches it firmly. The size entry is marked missing in some rows and otherwise reads once, few, many or a size class.

abundance	v_gene	j_gene	d_gene	CDR3aa	CDR3nt
NA	TRBV19	TRBJ1-1	TRBD1	CASLRRTGGAFF	TGTGCCAGCCTCCGACGGACAGGTGGAGCTTTCTTT
few	TRBV30	TRBJ2-7	NA	CAWSAGDYEQYF	TGTGCCTGGAGCGCAGGGGACTACGAGCAGTACTTC
NA	TRBV19	TRBJ2-2	TRBD1	CASSPLGQGGTGELFF	TGTGCCAGTTCCCCTTTGGGACAGGGGGGAACCGGGGAGCTGTTTTTT
NA	TRBV7-7	TRBJ2-5	NA	CASSLGVQGGETQYF	TGTGCTAGCAGCTTAGGGGTACAGGGCGGAGAGACCCAGTACTTC
NA	TRBV7-2	TRBJ2-7	TRBD2	CASSLTSREQYF	TGTGCCAGCAGCTTGACTAGCCGCGAGCAGTACTTC
NA	TRBV7-8	TRBJ2-7	NA	CASSLRQGKNYEQYF	TGTGCCAGCAGCTTAAGGCAGGGAAAAAACTACGAGCAGTACTTC
NA	TRBV11-2	TRBJ1-1	TRBD1	CASSLDLVLQGGEAFF	TGTGCCAGCAGCTTAGATTTAGTCCTTCAGGGGGGTGAAGCTTTCTTT
NA	TRBV18	TRBJ2-5	TRBD1	CASSPRPGGQETQYF	TGTGCCAGCTCACCAAGACCAGGGGGCCAAGAGACCCAGTACTTC
NA	TRBV6-5	TRBJ1-1	TRBD1	CASSTRGAGGKAFF	TGTGCCAGCAGTACCCGGGGGGCAGGGGGCAAGGCTTTCTTT
NA	TRBV5-5	TRBJ1-3	TRBD1	CASSSMTGIGNTIYF	TGTGCCAGCAGCTCCATGACAGGGATTGGAAACACCATATATTTT
NA	TRBV4-3	TRBJ1-1	NA	CASSQDKGFGNTEAFF	TGCGCCAGCAGCCAAGATAAGGGGTTTGGTAACACTGAAGCTTTCTTT
few	TRBV6-6	TRBJ2-7	NA	CASIPTGSYEQYF	TGTGCCAGCATTCCCACCGGGAGCTACGAGCAGTACTTC
few	TRBV20-1	TRBJ1-1	NA	CSASSFDNFPTEAFF	TGCAGTGCTAGTTCTTTCGATAACTTTCCCACTGAAGCTTTCTTT
NA	TRBV27	TRBJ2-2	NA	CASSLERGGELFF	TGTGCCAGCAGTTTGGAAAGGGGTGGCGAGCTGTTTTTT
NA	TRBV19	TRBJ2-2	TRBD2	CASRGSLGTSGGTNTGELFF	TGTGCCAGTAGGGGATCGCTCGGGACTAGCGGGGGGACGAACACCGGGGAGCTGTTTTTT
NA	TRBV11-1	TRBJ2-7	NA	CASSRKQATGKEQYF	TGTGCCAGCAGCCGGAAACAAGCTACAGGGAAAGAGCAGTACTTC
NA	TRBV5-6	TRBJ2-1	NA	CASSLVRSSNEQFF	TGTGCCAGCAGCTTGGTCAGATCTTCCAATGAGCAGTTCTTC
NA	TRBV11-2	TRBJ2-3	NA	CASSFGQTADTQYF	TGTGCCAGCAGCTTCGGACAGACCGCGGATACGCAGTATTTT
NA	TRBV6-5	TRBJ2-1	NA	CASAPGGRGRFF	TGTGCCAGCGCCCCGGGGGGCAGGGGTCGGTTCTTC
NA	TRBV5-6	TRBJ1-4	NA	CASSLRGLGEKLFF	TGTGCCAGCAGCTTGAGGGGTCTTGGGGAAAAACTGTTTTTT
few	TRBV30	TRBJ1-5	NA	CAWSPGGRSDQPQHF	TGTGCCTGGAGTCCGGGGGGGAGGAGCGATCAGCCCCAGCATTTT
NA	TRBV10-3	TRBJ1-1	NA	CAISGAMGRGVAEAFF	TGTGCCATCAGTGGAGCGATGGGCAGGGGAGTCGCTGAAGCTTTCTTT
NA	TRBV6-5	TRBJ1-6	TRBD1	CASSYSPGQGYSPLHF	TGTGCCAGCAGTTACTCCCCGGGACAGGGTTATTCACCCCTCCACTTT
NA	TRBV6-4	TRBJ2-2	NA	CASSEQAGTGELFF	TGTGCCAGCAGTGAGCAGGCTGGCACCGGGGAGCTGTTTTTT